The present entry profiles one TCR beta chain with its context. The sample is drawn from a study of CD8+ T cells in alopecia areata. About the research overall: Patients took tofacitinib for 6 to 18 months, followed by 6 drug-free months.

Per the germline V gene, CDR1 is MNHEY and CDR2 is SVGAGI. Trimming left V 6 bases short and J 7 bases short, with 15 bases between. The CDR3 totals 14 residues. Reverse transcribed after extraction, RNA yielded cDNA as the sequencing template. The protocol was immunoSEQ multiplex PCR, while the TCRdb copy is restricted to in-frame clones and leaves out a portion. The sample yields 150,000 to 180,000 clones, more than 45% seen once. The sequences come from CD8+ T cells sorted from blood, collected at week 0. The gene calls are TRBV6-5 and TRBJ2-2, with D unresolved. This TCR was sampled from a human donor with alopecia areata. The CDR3 nucleotides read TGTGCCAGCAGCCCTGTCGAATCGGTCGGGGAGCTGTTTTTT. Residues: CASSPVESVGELFF.